This TCR beta chain was found in a study of blood T cells in healthy people across ages. Details on this clonotype: As yet, its antigen is unknown.

Study-wide results and caveats: Aged donors had fewer naive CD4+ cells and lower diversity than long-lived donors. Per million T cells, the diversity of TCR beta decreased roughly linearly as age advanced.

For the second PCR, which ran for about 6 to 12 cycles, a sample-barcoded 5' primer and a J-beta primer mix were used. Tagging of each cDNA molecule was performed by a template-switch adaptor with 12 random nucleotides. TCRdb reprocessed the 5' RACE reads via MiXCR and lists one record per CDR3 protein. The table lists 1,500,000 or so distinct CDR3 sequences, roughly two fifths of them singletons. Healthy Caucasians from Russia aged about 6 to 90 served as donors. Sequencing input: blood. The clonotype was recovered from a young woman in good health.

As DNA, the CDR3 is TGCAGCGTTGAAGATCGGGGGTCTAGCGGGGTCACAGATACGCAGTATTTT. It specifies CSVEDRGSSGVTDTQYF. The V gene is TRBV29-1, the J gene TRBJ2-3; TRBD2 aligns across 9 bases. J lost 2 bases, V lost 0 bases, and 9 bases had no gene match. The CDR3 length is 17 residues. Germline V gene sequence: CDR1 SQVTM, CDR2 ANQGSEA.